This T cell receptor beta chain originates from a study of blood T cells in healthy people across ages. Combining a sample-barcoded 5' primer with a J-beta primer mix, a second PCR ran for about 7 to 11 cycles. TCRdb ran MiXCR on the 5' RACE reads and lists one entry per CDR3 protein. The sample lists about 670,000 distinct CDR3 sequences; approximately 52% were seen once. This clonotype was observed many times. Its antigen is unknown. Trimming pared 1 base from V and 0 bases from J, leaving 7 bases between. The CDR3 is 14 amino acids. The germline V gene encodes CDR1 DFQATT and CDR2 SNEGSKA (reference sequence). Study-level results: A greater number of naive CD4+ cells and higher diversity distinguished long-lived donors from aged donors. Older age went with lower TCR beta diversity per million T cells, in a roughly linear way.

The chain uses TRBV20-1 and TRBJ2-1; D not resolved. The source of this sequence is a woman older than 75 in good health. The sample comprised blood. CDR3 residues: CSARAASSYNEQFF. DNA of the CDR3: TGCAGTGCTAGAGCGGCGAGCTCCTACAATGAGCAGTTCTTC.